This T cell receptor beta chain was observed in a study of response to subunit inactivated influenza vaccine. Study results and limitations: Authors suggested each seasonal influenza vaccination recruits few new T cells.

This CDR3 spans 14 amino acids. With 7 bases clipped from V and 0 bases from J, the junction kept 4 bases outside the gene matches. In germline, CDR1 is SQVTM, CDR2 ANQGSEA. This clonotype was observed a few times. Its specificity is unknown. In TCRdb, the RT-PCR reads were re-called with MiXCR into one record per CDR3 protein. The table has some 190,000 distinct CDR3 sequences, approximately 15% seen once. This receptor was identified in a middle-aged man who received an inactivated influenza vaccine. Sequenced here: CD8+ T cells sorted from PBMCs, sampled around 5 days after vaccination. The gene calls are TRBV29-1 and TRBJ1-1, with 11 bases aligning to TRBD1. CDR3 bases: TGCAGCGCCAGGACAGGGGGCTTGAACACTGAAGCTTTCTTT. Translation gives CSARTGGLNTEAFF.